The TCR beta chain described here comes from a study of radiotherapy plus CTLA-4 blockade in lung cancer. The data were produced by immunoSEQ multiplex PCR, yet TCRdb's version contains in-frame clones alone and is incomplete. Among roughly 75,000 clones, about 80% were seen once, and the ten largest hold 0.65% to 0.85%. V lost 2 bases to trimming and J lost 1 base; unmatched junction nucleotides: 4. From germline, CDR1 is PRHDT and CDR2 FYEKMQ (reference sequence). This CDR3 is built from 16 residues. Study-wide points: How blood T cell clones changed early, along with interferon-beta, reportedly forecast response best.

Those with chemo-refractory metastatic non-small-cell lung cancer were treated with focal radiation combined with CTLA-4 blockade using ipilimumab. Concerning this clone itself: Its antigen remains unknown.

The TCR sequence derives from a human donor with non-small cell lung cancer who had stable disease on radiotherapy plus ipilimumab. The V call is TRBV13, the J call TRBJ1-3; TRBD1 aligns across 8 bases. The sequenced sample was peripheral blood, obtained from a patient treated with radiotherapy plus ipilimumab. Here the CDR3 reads CASSLNQGASGNTIYF. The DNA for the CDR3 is TGTGCCAGCAGCTTAAACCAGGGGGCTTCTGGAAACACCATATATTTT.